This T cell receptor beta chain emerged from a study of shared clonotypes between healthy human individuals. This clone was found a few times. Profiled with immunoSEQ multiplex PCR; TCRdb holds only in-frame clones, not every one. The repertoire holds a few million clones, more than 80% seen once, with around 0.4% in the top ten. The sequence was obtained from a man between 18 and 35 years old in good health. Some clones in this sample may be carry-over from other donors' samples. Sequencing input: naive CD4+ T cells from PBMCs. As to subset: CD45RA+ positively selected.

The DNA of the CDR3 is TGTGCCAGTTGGGCCCGGGACACCTTCAACACCGGGGAGCTGTTTTTT. Its protein is CASWARDTFNTGELFF. The chain is built from TRBV19 and TRBJ2-2; perhaps TRBD1 as D (6 bases). Germline CDR1 and CDR2: LNHDA and SQIVND (reference sequence). There are 16 residues in the CDR3. The V gene lost 8 bases and the J gene lost 2 bases, with 18 bases spanning the gap.